The rows below give T cell receptor beta chains drawn from one sample of a study of blood T cell repertoires in COVID-19. Some clones are missing from TCRdb's copy, which holds only in-frame ones; the method was immunoSEQ multiplex PCR. In the table there are hundreds of thousands of clones, less than 90% of which are singletons. Sequencing used PBMCs or T cells enriched from blood (not recorded which). All receptors derive from a woman in her 30s who had recovered from COVID-19. CDR3s include the opening cysteine and the closing phenylalanine or tryptophan. D genes are given only for firm matches. Only some rows state a clone size, as once, few, many or a class for expanded clones.

D	V	J	size	DNA	CDR3
TRBD1	TRBV7-8	TRBJ1-1	.	TGTGCCAGCAGCTTTTCAGGGGGCTTGGGCACTGAAGCTTTCTTT	CASSFSGGLGTEAFF
TRBD2	TRBV11-2	TRBJ2-1	few	TGTGCCAGCAGCTTAGTTCCCCCCCGACTAGCGGGGGCGAATTGGCCGTTCTTC	CASSLVPPRLAGANWPFF
.	TRBV18	TRBJ1-1	.	TGTGCCAGCTCACCGGAGGGGCGGATGAACACTGAAGCTTTCTTT	CASSPEGRMNTEAFF
.	TRBV24-1	TRBJ2-5	few	TGTGCCACTTCGTACCAAGAGACCCAGTACTTC	CATSYQETQYF
TRBD2	TRBV24-1	TRBJ2-3	.	TGTGCCACCAGCGGGGGGGCCGTGACAGATACGCAGTATTTT	CATSGGAVTDTQYF
.	TRBV6-5	TRBJ1-6	once	TGTGCCAGCAGTTACCTGCCCTATGACAGTCCATCACCCCTCCACTTT	CASSYLPYDSPSPLHF
TRBD2	TRBV11-3	TRBJ2-5	few	TGTGCCAGCAGCCCGCGGGGGAACCAAGAGACCCAGTACTTC	CASSPRGNQETQYF
TRBD1	TRBV7-9	TRBJ1-4	.	TGTGCCAGCAGCGCTCGACAGGGAACAACTAATGAAAAACTGTTTTTT	CASSARQGTTNEKLFF
TRBD2	TRBV2	TRBJ2-1	once	TGTGCCAGCAGGGGACTAGCGGGAGCTCCCTACAATGAGCAGTTCTTC	CASRGLAGAPYNEQFF
.	TRBV30	TRBJ1-2	once	TGTGCCTGGAGTCGACAGGTCGATGGCTACACCTTC	CAWSRQVDGYTF
.	TRBV6-5	TRBJ2-2	.	TGTGCCTCAATCGGGAGTTCCACCGGGGAGCTGTTTTTT	CASIGSSTGELFF
TRBD1	TRBV7-9	TRBJ1-1	.	TGTGCCAGCAGCTCGGGACAGGCAAACACTGAAGCTTTCTTT	CASSSGQANTEAFF
TRBD2	TRBV28	TRBJ2-3	.	TGTGCCAGCAGTTTTCAGCGGGAGACAGATACGCAGTATTTT	CASSFQRETDTQYF
.	TRBV5-5	TRBJ2-7	.	TGTGCCAGCAGCTTGGGGAAGGGGTCCTACGAGCAGTACTTC	CASSLGKGSYEQYF
.	TRBV19	TRBJ2-3	.	TGTGCCAGTAGTATAAGGGGTGAAGGGACAGATACGCAGTATTTT	CASSIRGEGTDTQYF
.	TRBV5-1	TRBJ2-3	.	TGCGCCAGCAGCGAGGAGTTGGATACGCAGTATTTT	CASSEELDTQYF
TRBD2	TRBV7-8	TRBJ2-2	.	TGTGCCAGCAGCCCGAGGGCTAGCGGGTCATCGAACACCGGGGAGCTGTTTTTT	CASSPRASGSSNTGELFF
.	TRBV7-2	TRBJ1-6	.	TGTGCCAGCAGCTTAGTAGACAGCTCCTATAATTCACCCCTCCACTTT	CASSLVDSSYNSPLHF
TRBD1	TRBV19	TRBJ1-5	few	TGTGCCAGTACCACCACAGGGGTAGGGCCTCAGCCCCAGCATTTT	CASTTTGVGPQPQHF
TRBD2	TRBV28	TRBJ2-7	.	TGTGCCAGCAGCCGACTAGCGGGGCTCTACGAGCAGTACTTC	CASSRLAGLYEQYF
.	TRBV27	TRBJ1-2	.	TGTGCCAGCAGTTTTTCTCTACTGTCCTACGGCTACACCTTC	CASSFSLLSYGYTF
.	TRBV10-3	TRBJ1-2	.	TGTGCCATCAGTGACTTTTTTGAGGGCAACTATGGCTACACCTTC	CAISDFFEGNYGYTF
TRBD1	TRBV5-1	TRBJ2-3	.	TGCGCCAGCAGCTTGGTTCAGGGGGCAGATACGCAGTATTTT	CASSLVQGADTQYF
.	TRBV19	TRBJ1-1	.	TGTGCCACCACGGAGGGTGTTCTGTATACTGAAGCTTTCTTT	CATTEGVLYTEAFF
TRBD1	TRBV18	TRBJ1-6	once	TGTGCCAGCTCACCTGGGACAGCTCCGAATTCACCCCTCCACTTT	CASSPGTAPNSPLHF
.	TRBV7-8	TRBJ1-6	.	TGTGCCAGCAGCCTCCGGGACATGGGGAATTCACCCCTCCACTTT	CASSLRDMGNSPLHF
TRBD1	TRBV5-8	TRBJ1-5	once	TGTGCCAGCAGCCACAGGGGGAGCAATCAGCCCCAGCATTTT	CASSHRGSNQPQHF
TRBD2	TRBV4-1	TRBJ2-1	few	TGCGCCAGCAGCCGGGGGGGACTAGCGGTTCTAGGGAATGAGCAGTTCTTC	CASSRGGLAVLGNEQFF
.	TRBV3-1/TRBV3-2	TRBJ1-1	once	TGTGCCAGCAGCCAAGATAGTTGGTCAGGGGAAAAGACTGAAGCTTTCTTT	CASSQDSWSGEKTEAFF
TRBD1	TRBV10-3	TRBJ2-2	.	TGTGCCATCAGTTCAGGGGGCAATATCGGGGAGCTGTTTTTT	CAISSGGNIGELFF
.	TRBV15	TRBJ1-5	once	TGTGCCACCAGCAGATCCTACAATCAGCCCCAGCATTTT	CATSRSYNQPQHF
TRBD1	TRBV13	TRBJ2-2	.	TGTGCCAGCAGCTTAGGCCGCGGCAGGGGGCTTGGGAACACCGGGGAGCTGTTTTTT	CASSLGRGRGLGNTGELFF
TRBD1	TRBV5-6	TRBJ1-2	.	TGTGCCAGCAGGCTGACAGGGGGCGCGGGCTACACCTTC	CASRLTGGAGYTF
TRBD2	TRBV9	TRBJ2-3	.	TGTGCCAGCAGCGGGGGGAGGGGCCCTAGCACAGATACGCAGTATTTT	CASSGGRGPSTDTQYF
.	TRBV5-1	TRBJ1-2	.	TGCGCCAGCACAGGGGAGAATACTAACTATGGCTACACCTTC	CASTGENTNYGYTF
.	TRBV11-1	TRBJ2-1	.	TGTGCCAGCAGCTTAGTCCTCCATGAGCAGTTCTTC	CASSLVLHEQFF
TRBD1	TRBV29-1	TRBJ1-1	.	TGCAGCGTTATCCTGACAGGGTCCACTGAAGCTTTCTTT	CSVILTGSTEAFF
.	TRBV30	TRBJ1-2	.	TGTGCCGGGACGGGTTCCTATGGCTACACCTTC	CAGTGSYGYTF
TRBD1	TRBV27	TRBJ1-3	.	TGTGCCAGCATCCACCAAAGAGGGACAGGGGCTGGAAACACCATATATTTT	CASIHQRGTGAGNTIYF
TRBD1	TRBV6-5	TRBJ2-7	.	TGTGCCAGCAGTTACTCGCCAGGGGGCTCCTACGAGCAGTACTTC	CASSYSPGGSYEQYF
TRBD1	TRBV7-8	TRBJ1-1	.	TGTGCCAGCAGCTCAAAAAACAGGGGTTTATGGACTGAAGCTTTCTTT	CASSSKNRGLWTEAFF
.	TRBV2	TRBJ1-2	.	TGTGCCAGGCAGGGGATGAATGGCTACACCTTC	CARQGMNGYTF
.	TRBV7-8	TRBJ1-6	few	TGTGCCAGCAGCTTCTCTACTAACAACCATTCACCCCTCCACTTT	CASSFSTNNHSPLHF
TRBD1	TRBV19	TRBJ2-7	.	TGTGCCAGTAACCCTACCGGGACAGCGCCCTACGAGCAGTACTTC	CASNPTGTAPYEQYF
TRBD2	TRBV7-2	TRBJ2-1	.	TGTGCCAGCGGATTCCGACTGAGCGGGAGAAATGAGCAGTTCTTC	CASGFRLSGRNEQFF
.	TRBV10-3	TRBJ1-2	.	TGTGCCATCAGTGAGTCGAGGGCAGAGGTATATGGCTACACCTTC	CAISESRAEVYGYTF
.	TRBV7-9	TRBJ1-2	.	TGTGCCAGCAGCCCATCGCCAGATTATGGCTACACCTTC	CASSPSPDYGYTF
TRBD1	TRBV29-1	TRBJ1-1	once	TGCAGCGGTACGAACAGGGGCGGCACTGAAGCTTTCTTT	CSGTNRGGTEAFF
.	TRBV7-2	TRBJ1-2	.	TGTGCCAGCAGCTTAGGGAGGGAGAACTATGGCTACACCTTC	CASSLGRENYGYTF
.	TRBV12-3/TRBV12-4	TRBJ2-7	once	TGTGCCAGCAGTTTTCGGTCCCCCTACGAGCAGTACTTC	CASSFRSPYEQYF
TRBD1	TRBV6-5	TRBJ1-2	.	TGTGCCAGCAGTTACGGTGGGACAGTTCACTATGGCTACACCTTC	CASSYGGTVHYGYTF
.	TRBV5-1	TRBJ1-3	.	TGCGCCAGCAGCGCCGGTTCCTCTGGAAACACCATATATTTT	CASSAGSSGNTIYF
.	TRBV4-1	TRBJ1-2	.	TGCGCCAGCAGCCAGGGGTTATTGGGGGCTGCTAACTATGGCTACACCTTC	CASSQGLLGAANYGYTF
.	TRBV5-8	TRBJ1-2	.	TGTGCCAGCAGCTTACAGGACCGCTACACCTTC	CASSLQDRYTF
.	TRBV5-4	TRBJ2-7	.	TGTGCCAGCAGCCGGGACTCCCCCGAGCAGTACTTC	CASSRDSPEQYF
TRBD2	TRBV19	TRBJ2-2	.	TGTGCCACCCAGACTAGCGGGAGAAGCACCGGGGAGCTGTTTTTT	CATQTSGRSTGELFF
.	TRBV4-1	TRBJ1-5	.	TGCGCCAGCAGCCAAGATCGTCGGGGAGTCAATCAGCCCCAGCATTTT	CASSQDRRGVNQPQHF
.	TRBV18	TRBJ1-3	.	TGTGCCAGCTCACCTAGATCTGGAAACACCATATATTTT	CASSPRSGNTIYF
.	TRBV20-1	TRBJ2-1	.	TGCAGTGCCCCACATTTAAATGAGCAGTTCTTC	CSAPHLNEQFF